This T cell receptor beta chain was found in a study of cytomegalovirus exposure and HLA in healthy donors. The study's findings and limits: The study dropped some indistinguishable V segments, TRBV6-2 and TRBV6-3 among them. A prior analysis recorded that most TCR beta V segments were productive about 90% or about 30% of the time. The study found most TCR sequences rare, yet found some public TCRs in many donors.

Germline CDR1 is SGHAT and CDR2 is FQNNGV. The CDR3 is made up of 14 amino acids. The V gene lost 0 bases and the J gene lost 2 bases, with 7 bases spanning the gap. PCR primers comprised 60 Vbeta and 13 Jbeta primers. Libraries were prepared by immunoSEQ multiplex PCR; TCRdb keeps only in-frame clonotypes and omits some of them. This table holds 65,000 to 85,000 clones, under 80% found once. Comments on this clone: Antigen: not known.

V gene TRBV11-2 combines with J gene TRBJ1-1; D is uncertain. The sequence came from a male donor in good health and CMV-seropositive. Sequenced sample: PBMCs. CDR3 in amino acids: CASSLDSYNTEAFF. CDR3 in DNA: TGTGCCAGCAGCTTAGATAGCTATAACACTGAAGCTTTCTTT. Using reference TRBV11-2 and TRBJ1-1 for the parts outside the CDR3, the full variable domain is EAGVAQSPRYKIIEKRQSVAFWCNPISGHATLYWYQQILGQGPKLLIQFQNNGVVDDSQLPKDRFSAERLKGVDSTLKIQPAKLEDSAVYLCASSLDSYNTEAFFGQGTRLTVV.